The 5 T cell receptor beta chains below come from one sample, sequenced in a study of cytomegalovirus exposure and HLA in healthy donors. The PCR made use of 60 Vbeta and 13 Jbeta primers. TCRdb's table, derived via immunoSEQ multiplex PCR, lists solely in-frame clones and lacks some. Of 110,000 to 150,000 clones in the sample, more than 70% were seen once. Source material: PBMCs. The receptors stem from a woman in her fifties or sixties in good health and CMV-seronegative.

This chain uses TRBV5-1 with TRBJ2-3, with 16 nucleotides matching TRBD2. The CDR3 runs 18 residues. V dropped 4 bases and J dropped 4; count of bases not matched to a gene: 9. Germline assignment: CDR1 SGHRS and CDR2 YFSETQ. CDR3 sequence: CASSRSGTSGGAADTQYF. For the CDR3, the DNA is TGCGCCAGCAGCAGATCCGGGACTAGCGGGGGGGCCGCAGATACGCAGTATTTT.

The sample holds one count of this clone. The chain combines TRBV9 with TRBJ1-2; perhaps TRBD1 as D (6 bases). V was shortened by 4 bases and J by 4 bases, with 14 bases between the two germline ends. Germline V CDR1 and CDR2: SGDLS, YYNGEE. The CDR3 is made up of 14 amino acids. CDR3 sequence (DNA): TGTGCCAGCAGCCCCCGGACAGATTTCTATGGCTACACCTTC. Encoded protein: CASSPRTDFYGYTF.

The chain links TRBV12-5 to TRBJ2-7; D is unresolved. The CDR3 extends over 10 amino acids. Between the trimmed V and J ends, which lost 7 bases and 7 bases, there was a span of 8 bases. The germline V gene encodes CDR1 LGHNT and CDR2 FRNRAP. The CDR3 coding sequence is TGTGCTAGTGCCTCTAGGGAGCAGTACTTC. It is translated as CASASREQYF. The full variable domain, in which reference TRBV12-5 and TRBJ2-7 provide the parts outside the CDR3, is DARVTQTPRHKVTEMGQEVTMRCQPILGHNTVFWYRQTMMQGLELLAYFRNRAPLDDSGMPKDRFSAEMPDATLATLKIQPSEPRDSAVYFCASASREQYFGPGTRLTVT.

This clone was observed a handful of times. The chain couples TRBV4-3 to TRBJ2-3; maybe TRBD2 (6 bases). Germline lookup yields CDR1 LGHNA and CDR2 YSLEER. The CDR3 is 18 residues long. Trimming shortened V by 0 bases and J by 6 bases, and 22 bases separated the two germline ends. CDR3 region: CASSQDLLGMKEGDTQYF. As DNA, the CDR3 is TGCGCCAGCAGCCAAGATCTCCTCGGGATGAAGGAGGGGGATACGCAGTATTTT.

This clone has a single count. This sequence joins TRBV5-1 and TRBJ2-1; 9 nucleotides line up with TRBD2. Germline lookup yields CDR1 SGHRS and CDR2 YFSETQ. Trimming cost V 1 base and J 7 bases; bases outside gene matches: 21. This CDR3 contains 20 residues. Here the CDR3 DNA reads TGCGCCAGCAGCTTGAGTGCGGGTGGGAGCGGGGGGCCACCATTGAATGAGCAGTTCTTC. Its translation: CASSLSAGGSGGPPLNEQFF.